The clone carrying this T cell receptor beta chain came up a few times. Its antigen is still unknown. The read stops 3 residues short of the end of the CDR3; the missing end is completed from the germline J gene. The sample originates from a study of T cell clonality in common variable immunodeficiency. The data were produced by immunoSEQ multiplex PCR, yet TCRdb's version contains in-frame clones alone and is incomplete. The sample is made up of about 28,000 clones, none counted only once. Study results and limitations: Fewer deletions and N-nucleotide insertions were reportedly seen in common variable immunodeficiency TCR beta sequences. Patient heterogeneity in the CVID cohort limited correlations between repertoire features and clinical complications.

This CDR3 has 15 residues. Germline-derived CDR1 and CDR2 are LNHDA and SQIVND (reference sequence). Trimming shortened V by 5 bases and J by 3 bases, and 14 bases separated the two germline ends. The clonotype comes from a human donor with common variable immunodeficiency. The sample consisted of peripheral blood mononuclear cells. This rearrangement joins TRBV19 to TRBJ2-1, with a possible D match to TRBD2 (6 bases). The sequenced CDR3 bases are TGTGCCAGTAGTCCCGTGGAGGGTAACTACAATGAG. This codes for CASSPVEGNYNE. The full CDR3 sequence reads CASSPVEGNYNEQFF.